This T cell receptor (beta chain) was sequenced in a study of siplizumab effects on memory and regulatory T cells (dated by TCRdb to the late 2010s). Background for the entire study: Across roughly 8 responder-stimulator pairs, paired mixed lymphocyte reactions were conducted with siplizumab at around 0.95 ug/mL and without drug. The effect of the anti-CD2 antibody siplizumab on alloreactive T-cell subsets was examined in allogeneic mixed lymphocyte reactions constructed from human PBMCs. On the study overall, not on this receptor specifically: For roughly 75-95% of proliferating CD4+ or CD8+ clones, no naive or memory phenotype could be assigned. Compared with memory T cells, unstimulated naive T cells appeared more diverse, and naive cells seemed to make a substantial contribution to the alloresponse. Siplizumab significantly lowered the cumulative frequency of alloreactive sequences that could be traced to unstimulated CD4+ memory T cells. In reactions with siplizumab, an average of approximately 69% of mappable alloreactive CD4+ clones were Treg-derived, compared with around 28% in control reactions. Whether proliferating Tregs from siplizumab cultures actually had suppressive function was not functionally confirmed. Because sequences below about 10^-5 frequency were poorly captured, only a minor fraction of alloreactive clones could be mapped to unstimulated subsets.

For 6 days, cells in the mixed lymphocyte reaction were kept in coculture at 37 degrees C. After responder PBMCs were labelled with CFSE and stimulator PBMCs with Violet Dye, the two populations were combined at a 1:1 ratio. Sorted unstimulated T cells, along with proliferating T cells recovered from mixed lymphocyte reactions, underwent TCRbeta CDR3 sequencing. Fresh whole blood from ten HLA-typed healthy donors was used as the source from which PBMCs were isolated. After the mixed lymphocyte reaction, proliferating CFSE-low responder T cells were FACS-sorted for TCR sequencing. This clone was observed a handful of times. Its target antigen remains unknown. Nothing much larger sits one base from this clone, and base qualities are not available. Its CDR3 holds 12 amino acids, cysteine through phenylalanine. The DNA shown is the 36-base CDR3, in frame from base 1. At the junction V is shortened by 2 bases and J by 6 bases, with 4 bases in between. The germline V gene (reference sequence) yields MNHNY for CDR1 and SVGAGI for CDR2.

To prepare the library, the immunoSEQ multiplex PCR assay was applied. About 10^5 TCR templates per sample were assayed by the deep sequencing platform. Genomic DNA extracted from sorted T cells was the material used for TCRbeta CDR3 sequencing. From the authors' description of their analysis: The R programming language was used for clonal analysis of the TCRbeta CDR3 data. Alloreactive CD4+ and CD8+ clones were identified by comparing unstimulated samples to CFSE-low samples taken after the reaction. Alloreactive CD4+ clones were assigned to regulatory or non-regulatory origin by matching sequences to sorted unstimulated Treg and non-Treg repertoires. Imported from immuneACCESS, the table was reduced by TCRdb to in-frame sequences with V and J called. These copies leave out some clones; in studies compared against another copy, an unresolved V gene accounts for under half, and the cause of the remainder is not known. The V and J calls and the clone size are those of that table, but D and trimming were determined from the DNA. The sample records about 20,000 clones, under 55% of which are singletons. The ten largest clones capture 4.9% of the sample.

This chain joins TRBV6-6 to TRBJ2-2; a confident D gene designation cannot be given. This TCR was sampled from a human donor in good health; the cells came from an allogeneic mixed lymphocyte reaction. Input material: CFSE-low (dividing) CD4+ T cells sorted from an allogeneic mixed lymphocyte reaction. The CDR3 region has the sequence CASSYTAGELFF. The sequence in DNA is TGTGCCAGCAGTTACACGGCCGGGGAGCTGTTTTTT.